This T cell receptor beta chain was profiled in a study of cytomegalovirus exposure and HLA in healthy donors. Overall study results and limits: Previously analyzed data showed that most TCR beta V segments were productive at a frequency of about 87% or about 30%.

PCR employed 60 Vbeta and 13 Jbeta primers. Sequencing used immunoSEQ multiplex PCR; TCRdb keeps in-frame clones, though not all of them. The sample holds 200,000 or so clones, roughly 80% seen once. CDR3 length: 14 amino acids. V dropped 5 bases and J dropped 7; count of bases not matched to a gene: 7. Germline CDR1 and CDR2: SNHLY and FYNNEI. This clone has just a few counts. Its antigen is unknown. Sequences were obtained from PBMCs. This chain uses TRBV2 with TRBJ1-4, with TRBD1 matching over 7 bases. The sequence was obtained from a girl aged 5 to 17 in good health and CMV-seronegative. The CDR3 spells CASSREGTVEKLFF. CDR3 sequence (DNA): TGTGCCAGCAGTCGAGAAGGGACAGTTGAAAAACTGTTTTTT.